What follows are 5 T cell receptor beta chains derived from one specimen sequenced in a study of response to subunit inactivated influenza vaccine (dated by TCRdb to about 2018). Libraries were built with RT-PCR. These reads were obtained on an Illumina HiSeq 2500. TCRdb itself trimmed the public reads at Q25 with fastp, ran MiXCR and retained productive beta chains. Each entry is one CDR3 protein sequence, shown with its most common DNA and genes. The sample data list about 620,000 distinct CDR3 sequences, and 12% of these were observed just once. The top ten constitute 10% to 13% of the sample. The sequences come from PBMCs from blood, collected on the day of vaccination. Source of these receptors: a man in his fifties or sixties who received an inactivated influenza vaccine. Donor details come from another sample of the same person, matched by shared clones.

This clonotype has only a few counts. This sequence joins TRBV6-2 or TRBV6-3 and TRBJ2-1; TRBD1 aligns across 7 bases. V shed 2 bases, J shed 4 bases, and the junction held 5 bases outside the gene matches. The CDR3 totals 15 residues. Germline CDR1 MNHEY, CDR2 SVGEGT. The CDR3 coding sequence is TGTGCCAGCAGTTACGACAGGGCCGGTTACAATGAGCAGTTCTTC. Translated, it gives CASSYDRAGYNEQFF.

This chain connects TRBV12-3 or TRBV12-4 to TRBJ2-3; D ambiguous. The CDR3 extends over 14 amino acids. V lost 6 bases, J lost 4 bases, and 14 bases lay in between. As DNA, the CDR3 is TGTGCCAGCAGCCTCCGTAGGGATGCAGATACGCAGTATTTT. This translates into CASSLRRDADTQYF.

This clonotype was seen repeatedly, ten times or more. The chain employs TRBV7-9 and TRBJ2-1; D remains ambiguous. This CDR3 contains 16 residues. From germline, CDR1 is SEHNR and CDR2 FQNEAQ (reference sequence). Trimming removed 7 bases at V and 4 bases at J, with 20 bases between. CDR3 in DNA: TGTGCCAGCACCCCCCCGGGTCAACAAACTTACAATGAGCAGTTCTTC. This sequence encodes CASTPPGQQTYNEQFF.

This chain uses TRBV19 with TRBJ1-2; the match to TRBD1 covers 7 bases. CDR1 LNHDA and CDR2 SQIVND come from the germline V gene (reference sequence). CDR3 size: 14 residues. The V segment lost 9 bases and the J segment 6 bases; nucleotides outside the gene matches: 13. Here the CDR3 DNA reads TGTGCCAGCAGTTGGTCCGACAGGGAGAATGGCTACACCTTC. As protein: CASSWSDRENGYTF.

The V and J genes are TRBV3-1 and TRBJ2-1, with D perhaps TRBD1 (5 bases). Germline CDR1 reads LGHDT; CDR2 reads YNNKEL (reference sequence). The V end lost 0 bases, the J end lost 8 bases, and 14 bases lay between the germline ends. This CDR3 comprises 15 residues. This CDR3 is CASSQEVGSRDEQFF. CDR3 in DNA: TGTGCCAGCAGCCAAGAAGTGGGTAGCAGGGATGAGCAGTTCTTC.